This T cell receptor beta chain was identified during a study of blood T cell repertoires in COVID-19. Study background: T cells, B-cell-depleted T cells, or PBMCs supplied cDNA or gDNA.

Trimming took off 4 bases at V and 10 bases at J, with 17 bases between the two ends. This CDR3 is built from 14 residues. CDR1 is GTSNPN and CDR2 is SVGIG in the germline V gene (reference sequence). Only in-frame clones appear in the TCRdb table, and some are missing; sequencing was by immunoSEQ multiplex PCR. This repertoire shows some 64,000 clones, nearly 80% found once; its top ten account for 6.3%. Input material: peripheral blood. The V call is TRBV30, the J call TRBJ1-6; D ambiguous. The clonotype originates from a woman aged 55-70 years with acute or convalescent COVID-19. Here the CDR3 reads CAWTRRGFGSPLHF. DNA for the CDR3: TGTGCCTGGACTCGGCGGGGATTCGGGTCACCCCTCCACTTT.